This record covers a single T cell receptor beta chain. This same CDR3 is encoded by further DNA sequences in the sample. Repertoires were generated with immunoSEQ multiplex PCR, while TCRdb's copy carries only in-frame clones and drops some. The sample contains hundreds of thousands of clones, less than 80% of which appear only once. V was trimmed by 0 bases and J by 5 bases, leaving 7 bases between them. Germline CDR1 and CDR2: KGHSH and LQKENI. There are 13 residues in the CDR3. This specimen belongs to a study of shared clonotypes between healthy human individuals. Division of CD4+ cells produced a CD45RA+ naive subset and a CD45RA-negative memory subset.

Sequences were obtained from memory CD4+ T cells sorted from blood. The subset: CD45RA-negative fraction. V gene TRBV18 combines with J gene TRBJ2-5; D is possibly TRBD2 (6 bases). This TCR came from a woman between 25 and 40 years old in good health. This CDR3 is CASSPPGGETQYF. The CDR3 DNA follows: TGTGCCAGCTCACCACCGGGAGGTGAGACCCAGTACTTC.